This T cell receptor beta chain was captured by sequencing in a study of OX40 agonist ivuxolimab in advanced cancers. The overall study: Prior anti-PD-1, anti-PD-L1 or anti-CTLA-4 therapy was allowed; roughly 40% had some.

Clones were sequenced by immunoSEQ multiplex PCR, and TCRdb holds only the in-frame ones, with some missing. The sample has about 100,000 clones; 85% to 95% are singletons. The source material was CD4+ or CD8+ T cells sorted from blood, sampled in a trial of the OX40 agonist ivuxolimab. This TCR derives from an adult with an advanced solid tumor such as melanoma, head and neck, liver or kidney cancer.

The CDR3: CASSLVSRAVYNEQFF. CDR3 bases: TGTGCCAGCAGTTTGGTCTCCCGGGCGGTGTACAATGAGCAGTTCTTC. The rearrangement links TRBV28 to TRBJ2-1; D is undetermined. V was pared by 3 bases and J by 4 bases, with 16 bases between. The CDR3 contains 16 residues. In germline, CDR1 is MDHEN, CDR2 SYDVKM. Together with reference TRBV28 and TRBJ2-1, the CDR3 gives the full variable domain: DVKVTQSSRYLVKRTGEKVFLECVQDMDHENMFWYRQDPGLGLRLIYFSYDVKMKEKGDIPEGYSVSREKKERFSLILESASTNQTSMYLCASSLVSRAVYNEQFFGPGTRLTVL.